This T cell receptor (beta chain) is from a study of T and B cells in COVID-19 patients. Study outcomes and limitations: Patients with COVID-19 reportedly showed strongly skewed T cell receptor beta variable and joining gene usage.

From blood, about 240-550 ng of genomic DNA served as TRB template. Multiplex PCR with BIOMED2 TRB-A/B primer pools amplified TRB rearrangements. TCRdb recomputed calls from the multiplex PCR reads with MiXCR, one row per CDR3 protein. The sample holds tens of thousands of distinct CDR3 sequences; roughly 33% are singletons and the top ten take 1.5% to 2%. Looked up from germline, CDR1 is DFQATT and CDR2 is SNEGSKA (reference sequence). V lost 8 bases and J lost 0, with 17 bases in between. The CDR3 runs to 14 residues. As for this clonotype: Antigen specificity is unknown.

Sequenced input: blood. The chain joins TRBV20-1 to TRBJ2-7; D unresolved. The clonotype was recovered from a human donor who had recovered from COVID-19. The CDR3 coding sequence is TGCAGTACGATCGGAAGGTCTGACTCCTACGAGCAGTACTTC. This encodes CSTIGRSDSYEQYF.